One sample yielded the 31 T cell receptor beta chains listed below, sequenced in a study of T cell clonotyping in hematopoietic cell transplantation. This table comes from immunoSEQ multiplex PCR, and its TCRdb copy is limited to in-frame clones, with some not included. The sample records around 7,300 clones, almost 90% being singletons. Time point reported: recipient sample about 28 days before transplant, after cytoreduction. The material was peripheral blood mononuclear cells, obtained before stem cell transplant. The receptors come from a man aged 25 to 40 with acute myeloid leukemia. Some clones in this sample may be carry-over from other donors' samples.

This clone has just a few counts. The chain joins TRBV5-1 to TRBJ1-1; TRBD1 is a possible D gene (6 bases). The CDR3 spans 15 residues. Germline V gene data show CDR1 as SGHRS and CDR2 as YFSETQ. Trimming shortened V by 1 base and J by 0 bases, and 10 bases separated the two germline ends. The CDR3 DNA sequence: TGCGCCAGCAGCTTGACAGGGCCAATGAACACTGAAGCTTTCTTT. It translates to CASSLTGPMNTEAFF.

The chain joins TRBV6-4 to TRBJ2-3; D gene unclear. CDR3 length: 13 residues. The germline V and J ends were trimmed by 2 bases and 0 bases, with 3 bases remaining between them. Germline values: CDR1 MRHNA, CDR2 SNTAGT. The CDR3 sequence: CASSDGSTDTQYF. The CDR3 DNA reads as TGTGCCAGCAGTGACGGGAGCACAGATACGCAGTATTTT.

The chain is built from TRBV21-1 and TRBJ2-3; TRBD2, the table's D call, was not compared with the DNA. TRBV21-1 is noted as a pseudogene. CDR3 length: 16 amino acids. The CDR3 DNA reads TGTGCCAGCAGCTTCGACTGCCCCACTTGCACAGATACGCAGTATTTT. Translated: CASSFDCPTCTDTQYF.

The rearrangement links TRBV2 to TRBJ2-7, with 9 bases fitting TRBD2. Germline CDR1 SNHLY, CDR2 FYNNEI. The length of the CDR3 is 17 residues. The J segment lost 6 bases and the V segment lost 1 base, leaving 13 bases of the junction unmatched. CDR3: CASSEVGSGRKNPEQYF. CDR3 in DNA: TGTGCCAGCAGTGAAGTAGGTAGCGGGAGAAAGAACCCCGAGCAGTACTTC. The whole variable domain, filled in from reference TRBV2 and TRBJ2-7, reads EPEVTQTPSHQVTQMGQEVILRCVPISNHLYFYWYRQILGQKVEFLVSFYNNEISEKSEIFDDQFSVERPDGSNFTLKIRSTKLEDSAMYFCASSEVGSGRKNPEQYFGPGTRLTVT.

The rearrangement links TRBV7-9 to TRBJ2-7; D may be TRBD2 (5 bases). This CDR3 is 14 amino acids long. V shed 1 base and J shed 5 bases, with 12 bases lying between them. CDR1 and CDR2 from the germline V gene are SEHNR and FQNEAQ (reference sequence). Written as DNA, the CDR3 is TGTGCCAGCAGCTTAGTCCGGGGAAGGGACGAGCAGTACTTC. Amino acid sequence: CASSLVRGRDEQYF.

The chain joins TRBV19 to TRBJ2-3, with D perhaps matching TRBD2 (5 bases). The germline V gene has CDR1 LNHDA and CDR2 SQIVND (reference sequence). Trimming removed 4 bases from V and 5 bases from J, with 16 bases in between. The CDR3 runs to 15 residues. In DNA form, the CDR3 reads TGTGCCAGTAGTAGGTCCAGCGGATGGAGAGATACGCAGTATTTT. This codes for CASSRSSGWRDTQYF.

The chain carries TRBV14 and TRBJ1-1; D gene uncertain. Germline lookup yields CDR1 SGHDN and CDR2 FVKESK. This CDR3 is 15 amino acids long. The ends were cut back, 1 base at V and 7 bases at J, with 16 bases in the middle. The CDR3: CASSQVYKYGNEAFF. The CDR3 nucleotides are TGTGCCAGCAGCCAAGTATACAAGTACGGAAATGAAGCTTTCTTT.

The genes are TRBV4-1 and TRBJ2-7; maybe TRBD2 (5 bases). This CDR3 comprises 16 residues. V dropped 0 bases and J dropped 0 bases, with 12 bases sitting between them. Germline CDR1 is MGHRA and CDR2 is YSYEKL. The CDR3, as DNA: TGCGCCAGCAGCCAAGAAAGCGGTTGGAGCTCCTACGAGCAGTACTTC. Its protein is CASSQESGWSSYEQYF.

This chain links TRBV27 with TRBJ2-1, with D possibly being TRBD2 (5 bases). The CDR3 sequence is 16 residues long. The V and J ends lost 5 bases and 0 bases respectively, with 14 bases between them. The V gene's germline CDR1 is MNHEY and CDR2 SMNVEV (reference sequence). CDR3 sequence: CASSAGLMSSYNEQFF. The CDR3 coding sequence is TGTGCCAGCAGTGCCGGACTGATGAGCTCCTACAATGAGCAGTTCTTC.

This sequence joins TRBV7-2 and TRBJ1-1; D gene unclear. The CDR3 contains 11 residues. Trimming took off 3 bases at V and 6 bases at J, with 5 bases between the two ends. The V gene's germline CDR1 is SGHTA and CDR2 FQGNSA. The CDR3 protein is CASSLSAEAFF. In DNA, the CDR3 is TGTGCCAGCAGCTTGAGCGCTGAAGCTTTCTTT.

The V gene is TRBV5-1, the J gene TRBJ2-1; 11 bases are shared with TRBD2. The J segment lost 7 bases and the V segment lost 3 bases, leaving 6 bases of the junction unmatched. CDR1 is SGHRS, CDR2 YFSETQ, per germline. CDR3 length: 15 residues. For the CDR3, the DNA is TGCGCCAGCAGCTATCTAGCGGGAGGAAATAATGAGCAGTTCTTC. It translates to CASSYLAGGNNEQFF.

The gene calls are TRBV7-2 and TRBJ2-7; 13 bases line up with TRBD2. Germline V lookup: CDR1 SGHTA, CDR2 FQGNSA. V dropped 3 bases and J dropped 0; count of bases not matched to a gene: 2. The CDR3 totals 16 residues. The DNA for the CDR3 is TGTGCCAGCAGCTTGACTAGCGGGAGGCCCTCCTACGAGCAGTACTTC. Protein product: CASSLTSGRPSYEQYF.

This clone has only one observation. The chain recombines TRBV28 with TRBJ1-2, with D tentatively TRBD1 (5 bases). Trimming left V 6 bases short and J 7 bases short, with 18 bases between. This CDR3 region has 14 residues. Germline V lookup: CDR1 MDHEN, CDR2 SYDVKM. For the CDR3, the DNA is TGTGCCAGCAGCCGGGGCTATTCTGCTAGTGGCTACACCTTC. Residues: CASSRGYSASGYTF.

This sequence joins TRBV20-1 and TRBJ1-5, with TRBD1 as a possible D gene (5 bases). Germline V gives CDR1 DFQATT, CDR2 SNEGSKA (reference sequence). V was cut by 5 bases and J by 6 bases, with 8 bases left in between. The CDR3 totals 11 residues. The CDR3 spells CSAGGAQPQHF. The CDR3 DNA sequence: TGCAGTGCTGGGGGAGCTCAGCCCCAGCATTTT.

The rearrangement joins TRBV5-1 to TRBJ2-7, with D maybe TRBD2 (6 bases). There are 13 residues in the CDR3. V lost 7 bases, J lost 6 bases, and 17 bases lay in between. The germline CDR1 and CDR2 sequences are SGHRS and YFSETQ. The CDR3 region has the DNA TGCGCCAGCCTCGGGACGGCCGGGGGCGAGCAGTACTTC. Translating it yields CASLGTAGGEQYF.

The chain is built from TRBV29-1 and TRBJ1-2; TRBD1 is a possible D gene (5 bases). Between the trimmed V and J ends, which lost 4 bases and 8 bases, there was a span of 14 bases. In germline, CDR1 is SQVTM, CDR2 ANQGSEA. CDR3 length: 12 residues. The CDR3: CSVVQAGRGYTF. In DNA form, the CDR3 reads TGCAGCGTTGTACAGGCGGGAAGGGGCTACACCTTC.

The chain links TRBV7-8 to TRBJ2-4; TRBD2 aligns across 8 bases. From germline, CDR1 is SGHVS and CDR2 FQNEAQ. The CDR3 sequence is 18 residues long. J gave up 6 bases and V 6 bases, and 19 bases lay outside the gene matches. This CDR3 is CASSSPANGGGMVNIQYF. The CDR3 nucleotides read TGTGCCAGCAGTTCCCCGGCCAATGGCGGGGGGATGGTAAACATTCAGTACTTC. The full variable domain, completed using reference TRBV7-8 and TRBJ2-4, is GAGVSQSPRYKVAKRGQDVALRCDPISGHVSLFWYQQALGQGPEFLTYFQNEAQLDKSGLPSDRFFAERPEGSVSTLKIQRTQQEDSAVYLCASSSPANGGGMVNIQYFGAGTRLSVL.

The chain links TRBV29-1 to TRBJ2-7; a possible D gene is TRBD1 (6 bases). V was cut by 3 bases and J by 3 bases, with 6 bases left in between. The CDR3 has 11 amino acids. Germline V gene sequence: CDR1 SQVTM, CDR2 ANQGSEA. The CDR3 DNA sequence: TGCAGCGTTGACAGGGGCTACGAGCAGTACTTC. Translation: CSVDRGYEQYF.

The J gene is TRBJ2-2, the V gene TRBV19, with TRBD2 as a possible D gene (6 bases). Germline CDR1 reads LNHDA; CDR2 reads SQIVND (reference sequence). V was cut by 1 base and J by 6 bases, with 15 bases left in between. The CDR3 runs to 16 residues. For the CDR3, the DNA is TGTGCCAGTAGTATAGGGTCGGGAGCGGCAGCCGGGGAGCTGTTTTTT. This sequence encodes CASSIGSGAAAGELFF.

CDR3 sequence (DNA): TGTGCCAGCAGTCGGGACACGCCGAACACCGGGGAGCTGTTTTTT. It codes for CASSRDTPNTGELFF. The chain carries TRBV2 and TRBJ2-2; D possibly corresponds to TRBD1 (6 bases). CDR3 length: 15 amino acids. The V end was cut by 5 bases, the J end by 0 bases, with 10 bases between. Germline CDR1 reads SNHLY; CDR2 reads FYNNEI.

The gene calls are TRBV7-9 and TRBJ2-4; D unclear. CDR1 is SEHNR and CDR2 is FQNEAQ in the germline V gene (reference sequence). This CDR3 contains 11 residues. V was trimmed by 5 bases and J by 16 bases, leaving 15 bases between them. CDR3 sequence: CASSASGWHYF. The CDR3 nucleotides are TGTGCCAGCAGCGCATCCGGGTGGCATTACTTC.

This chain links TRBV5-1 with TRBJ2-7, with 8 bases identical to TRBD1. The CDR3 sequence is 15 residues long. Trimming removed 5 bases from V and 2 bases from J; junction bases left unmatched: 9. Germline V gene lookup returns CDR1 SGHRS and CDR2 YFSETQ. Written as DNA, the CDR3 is TGCGCCAGCAGTATCGGGACAGGCGGTACCTACGAGCAGTACTTC. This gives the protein CASSIGTGGTYEQYF.

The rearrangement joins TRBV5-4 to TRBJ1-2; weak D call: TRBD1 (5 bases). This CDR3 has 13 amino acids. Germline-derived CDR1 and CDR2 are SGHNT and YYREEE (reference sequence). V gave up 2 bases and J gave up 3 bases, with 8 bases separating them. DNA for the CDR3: TGTGCCAGCAGCTTTTCGGGGGACTATGGCTACACCTTC. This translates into CASSFSGDYGYTF.

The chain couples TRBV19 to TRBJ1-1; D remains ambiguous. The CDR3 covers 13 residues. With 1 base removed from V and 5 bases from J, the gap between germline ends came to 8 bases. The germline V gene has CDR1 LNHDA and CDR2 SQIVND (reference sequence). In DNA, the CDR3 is TGTGCCAGTAGTATAGGAGTGGGTACTGAAGCTTTCTTT. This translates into CASSIGVGTEAFF.

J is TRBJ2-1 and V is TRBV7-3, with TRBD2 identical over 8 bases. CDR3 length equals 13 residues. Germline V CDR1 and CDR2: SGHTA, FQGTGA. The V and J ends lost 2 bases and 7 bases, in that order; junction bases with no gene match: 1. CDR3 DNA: TGTGCCAGCAGCTTAGCGGGGGGAAATGAGCAGTTCTTC. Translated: CASSLAGGNEQFF.

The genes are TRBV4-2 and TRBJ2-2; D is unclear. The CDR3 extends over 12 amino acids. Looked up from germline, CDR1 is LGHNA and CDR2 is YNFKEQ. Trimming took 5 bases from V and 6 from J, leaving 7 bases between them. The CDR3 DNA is TGTGCCAGCAGCTCGTCTCCCGGGGAGCTGTTTTTT. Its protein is CASSSSPGELFF.

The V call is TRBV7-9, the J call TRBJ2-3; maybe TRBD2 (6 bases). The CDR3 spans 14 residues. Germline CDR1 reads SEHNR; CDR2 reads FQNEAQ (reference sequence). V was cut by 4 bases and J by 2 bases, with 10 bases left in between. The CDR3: CASSSEGLTDTQYF. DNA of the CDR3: TGTGCCAGCAGCTCGGAGGGACTCACAGATACGCAGTATTTT.

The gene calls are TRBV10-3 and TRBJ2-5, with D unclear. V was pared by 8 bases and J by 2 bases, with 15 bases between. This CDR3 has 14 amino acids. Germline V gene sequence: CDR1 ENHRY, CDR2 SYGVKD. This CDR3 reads CAIGQSTQQETQYF. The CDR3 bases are TGTGCCATCGGCCAGTCCACCCAACAAGAGACCCAGTACTTC.

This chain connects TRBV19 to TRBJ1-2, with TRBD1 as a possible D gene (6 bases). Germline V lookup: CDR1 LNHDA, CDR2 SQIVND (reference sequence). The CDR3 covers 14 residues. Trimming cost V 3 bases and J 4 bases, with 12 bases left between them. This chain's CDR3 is CASSIAGAGYGYTF. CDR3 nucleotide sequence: TGTGCCAGTAGTATCGCAGGGGCTGGCTATGGCTACACCTTC.

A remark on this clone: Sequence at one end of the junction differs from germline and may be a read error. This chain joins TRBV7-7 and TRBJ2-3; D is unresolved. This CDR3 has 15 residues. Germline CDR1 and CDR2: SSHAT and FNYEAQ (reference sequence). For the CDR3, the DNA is TGTGCTAGCAGCTTAGGTACCTCCGGTTCTACGGAGCAGTATTTT. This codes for CASSLGTSGSTEQYF.

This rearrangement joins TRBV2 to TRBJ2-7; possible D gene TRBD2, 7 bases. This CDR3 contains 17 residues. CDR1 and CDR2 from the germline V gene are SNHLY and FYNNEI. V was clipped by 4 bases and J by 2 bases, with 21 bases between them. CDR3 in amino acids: CASSGRGLGTNPYEQYF. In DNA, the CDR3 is TGTGCCAGCAGTGGGAGGGGGTTAGGGACTAATCCCTACGAGCAGTACTTC.